This T cell receptor (beta chain) was retrieved from a study of a mutant IDH1 vaccine in newly diagnosed glioma. Study background: The treated group averaged 40.4 years old and was roughly 60% male, about 38% female. Patients arrived already treated with radiotherapy, temozolomide, or both, most having had both. Study-level results: Changes in top peripheral clonotypes did not appear linked to pseudoprogression.

Using immunoSEQ multiplex PCR, the repertoire was profiled, and TCRdb retains in-frame clones only, with some absent. The profile shows about 48,000 clones, roughly 80% of them singletons. Specified time point: week 35, safety follow-up. In the vaccine, a single dose held 300 ug of the mutant IDH1 20-mer peptide, along with topical imiquimod. Those who donated had recent WHO grade 3 or 4 IDH1-mutant, ATRX-lost astrocytomas. About this clone: What it binds is not known. In the same sample, other DNA sequences code for this CDR3.

CDR1 and CDR2 from the germline V gene are SNHLY and FYNNEI. CDR3 size: 14 residues. V was pared by 4 bases and J by 4 bases, with 11 bases between. This TCR was recovered from a man aged 40-49 years with glioma. Sample: PBMCs, taken from a glioma patient whose treatment included an IDH1 peptide vaccine. The chain joins TRBV2 to TRBJ1-5; possible D gene TRBD1, 6 bases. The CDR3 region is CASSVEGGNQPQHF. The CDR3 DNA reads as TGTGCCAGCAGTGTTGAGGGGGGGAATCAGCCCCAGCATTTT.